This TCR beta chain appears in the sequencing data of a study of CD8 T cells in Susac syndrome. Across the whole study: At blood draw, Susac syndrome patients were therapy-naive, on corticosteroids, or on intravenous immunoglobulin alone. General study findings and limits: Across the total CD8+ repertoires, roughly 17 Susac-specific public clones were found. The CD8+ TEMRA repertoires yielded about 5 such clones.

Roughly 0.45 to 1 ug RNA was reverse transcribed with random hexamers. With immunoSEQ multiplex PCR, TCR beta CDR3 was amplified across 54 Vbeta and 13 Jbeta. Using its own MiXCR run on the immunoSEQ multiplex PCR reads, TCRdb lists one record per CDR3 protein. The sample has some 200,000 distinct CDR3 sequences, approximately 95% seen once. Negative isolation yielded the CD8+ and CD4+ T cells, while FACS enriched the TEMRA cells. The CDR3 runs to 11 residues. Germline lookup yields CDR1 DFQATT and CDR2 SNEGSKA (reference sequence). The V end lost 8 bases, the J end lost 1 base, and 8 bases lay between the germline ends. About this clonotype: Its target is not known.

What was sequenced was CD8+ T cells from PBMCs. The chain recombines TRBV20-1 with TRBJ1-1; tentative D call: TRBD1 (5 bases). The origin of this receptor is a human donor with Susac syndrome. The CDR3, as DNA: TGCAGTATGACAGAGAACACTGAAGCTTTCTTT. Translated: CSMTENTEAFF.